This is a list of T cell receptor beta chains from one sample in a study of blood T cell repertoires in COVID-19. Repertoires were generated with immunoSEQ multiplex PCR, while TCRdb's copy carries only in-frame clones and drops some. The data contain about 240,000 clones, 80% to 90% of them singletons. Sequencing used peripheral blood. The receptors here all came from an elderly woman with COVID-19, enrolled during active disease. Both conserved end residues are part of each CDR3. Fields, in order: J gene, clone size, CDR3 length, V gene, D gene, CDR3 protein, CDR3 DNA. The D gene is left open where the match is weak. Some rows mark clone size as missing; the rest say once, few, many or name a class of expanded clone.

J: TRBJ1-2; size: .; length: 13; V: TRBV5-1; D: TRBD1; CDR3: CASRSTGEDGYTF; DNA: TGCGCCAGCAGATCGACAGGGGAGGATGGCTACACCTTC
J: TRBJ2-2; size: .; length: 15; V: TRBV28; D: .; CDR3: CASSLGGTNTGELFF; DNA: TGTGCCAGCAGTTTAGGGGGGACGAACACCGGGGAGCTGTTTTTT
J: TRBJ2-7; size: .; length: 13; V: TRBV18; D: .; CDR3: CASSPQGAYEQYF; DNA: TGTGCCAGCTCACCACAGGGGGCCTACGAGCAGTACTTC
J: TRBJ2-3; size: .; length: 13; V: TRBV25-1; D: TRBD1; CDR3: CASRGQGADTQYF; DNA: TGTGCCAGCAGGGGACAGGGGGCGGATACGCAGTATTTT
J: TRBJ1-5; size: .; length: 16; V: TRBV24-1; D: TRBD1; CDR3: CATSDFDGQGEQPQHF; DNA: TGTGCCACCAGTGATTTTGATGGACAGGGCGAGCAGCCCCAGCATTTT
J: TRBJ1-1; size: .; length: 15; V: TRBV12-5; D: TRBD1; CDR3: CASGTNDRANTEAFF; DNA: TGTGCTAGTGGCACCAACGACAGGGCGAACACTGAAGCTTTCTTT
J: TRBJ2-5; size: .; length: 14; V: TRBV7-2; D: TRBD2; CDR3: CASSLTSGRETQYF; DNA: TGTGCCAGCAGCCTAACGAGCGGGAGAGAGACCCAGTACTTC
J: TRBJ2-7; size: .; length: 14; V: TRBV6-5; D: .; CDR3: CASSLKTYSYEQYF; DNA: TGTGCCAGCAGCCTCAAGACATACTCCTACGAGCAGTACTTC
J: TRBJ1-2; size: .; length: 15; V: TRBV2; D: .; CDR3: CASRNPGAGDYGYTF; DNA: TGTGCCAGCAGGAACCCCGGGGCAGGGGACTATGGCTACACCTTC
J: TRBJ2-5; size: .; length: 17; V: TRBV7-2; D: .; CDR3: CASSLAPGKLGWETQYF; DNA: TGTGCCAGCAGCTTAGCGCCGGGGAAACTAGGGTGGGAGACCCAGTACTTC
J: TRBJ1-1; size: .; length: 12; V: TRBV13; D: .; CDR3: CASSLRRTEAFF; DNA: TGTGCCAGCAGCTTGCGGCGGACAGAAGCTTTCTTT
J: TRBJ2-3; size: .; length: 17; V: TRBV19; D: .; CDR3: CASRDNGLSLSTDTQYF; DNA: TGTGCCAGTAGGGATAACGGACTAAGCCTTAGCACAGATACGCAGTATTTT
J: TRBJ1-4; size: .; length: 14; V: TRBV6-5; D: TRBD1; CDR3: CASSSDRGNEKLFF; DNA: TGTGCCAGCAGCTCCGACAGGGGAAATGAAAAACTGTTTTTT
J: TRBJ1-6; size: once; length: 13; V: TRBV30; D: .; CDR3: CAWTGRGNSPLHF; DNA: TGTGCCTGGACCGGGAGAGGGAATTCACCCCTCCACTTT